The 9 T cell receptor beta chains given below trace back to one sample, sequenced in a study of blood T cell repertoires in COVID-19. TCRdb's table, derived via immunoSEQ multiplex PCR, lists solely in-frame clones and lacks some. The sample includes about 160,000 clones, 79% of them seen just once. What was sequenced was peripheral blood. These receptors were collected from a woman aged 60-70 years with COVID-19, enrolled during active disease.

The V call is TRBV10-3, the J call TRBJ2-1; 15 nucleotides line up with TRBD2. Germline-derived CDR1 and CDR2 are ENHRY and SYGVKD. V was pared by 2 bases and J by 10 bases, with 6 bases of the junction left unmatched. The CDR3 is 16 residues long. The CDR3 reads CAISELGTSGGMEQFF. CDR3 bases: TGTGCCATCAGTGAGCTGGGGACTAGCGGGGGGATGGAGCAGTTCTTC.

V usage is TRBV3-1 (or the pseudogene TRBV3-2) and J usage is TRBJ2-2; D is undetermined. Germline lookup yields CDR1 LGHDT and CDR2 YNNKEL (reference sequence). V lost 0 bases and J lost 2, with 13 bases in between. The CDR3 runs to 17 residues. The CDR3 protein is CASSQDFGAVNTGELFF. The CDR3 DNA follows: TGTGCCAGCAGCCAAGACTTCGGTGCGGTTAACACCGGGGAGCTGTTTTTT.

The V and J genes are TRBV7-9 and TRBJ2-7, with TRBD2 matching over 7 bases. V lost 3 bases, J lost 3 bases, and 2 bases stayed unmatched. This CDR3 is 13 amino acids long. Germline V lookup: CDR1 SEHNR, CDR2 FQNEAQ (reference sequence). CDR3: CASSFGGNYEQYF. CDR3 bases: TGTGCCAGCAGCTTCGGGGGGAACTACGAGCAGTACTTC. The full variable domain, in which reference TRBV7-9 and TRBJ2-7 provide the parts outside the CDR3, is DTGVSQNPRHKITKRGQNVTFRCDPISEHNRLYWYRQTLGQGPEFLTYFQNEAQLEKSRLLSDRFSAERPKGSFSTLEIQRTEQGDSAMYLCASSFGGNYEQYFGPGTRLTVT.

The chain carries TRBV3-1 (or the pseudogene TRBV3-2) and TRBJ1-1; D ambiguous. Germline V lookup: CDR1 LGHDT, CDR2 YNNKEL (reference sequence). The V and J ends lost 0 bases and 7 bases respectively, with 6 bases between them. The CDR3 consists of 12 residues. The CDR3 coding sequence is TGTGCCAGCAGCCAAGACCGAGGTGAAGCTTTCTTT. This sequence encodes CASSQDRGEAFF.

The chain employs TRBV12-5 and TRBJ2-3; 9 bases fit TRBD2. CDR1 and CDR2 (germline): LGHNT, FRNRAP. Germline trimming cut 0 bases from V and 7 bases from J; bases unmatched to any gene: 11. This CDR3 contains 17 residues. The CDR3 is CASGLVLSAGGLYTQYF. The CDR3 coding sequence is TGTGCTAGTGGTTTGGTACTTTCCGCGGGGGGGCTTTATACGCAGTATTTT.

This rearrangement joins TRBV7-9 to TRBJ2-1; 7 positions match TRBD2. The ends lost 5 bases at V and 6 bases at J; junction bases unmatched: 16. CDR1 is SEHNR and CDR2 is FQNEAQ in the germline V gene (reference sequence). This CDR3 comprises 17 residues. The CDR3 protein is CASSPPGRGLRLNEQFF. CDR3 bases: TGTGCCAGCAGCCCCCCGGGTCGGGGACTAAGACTCAATGAGCAGTTCTTC.

The CDR3 here is CASSLGLAGTYEQYF. Written as DNA, the CDR3 is TGTGCCAGCAGCCTAGGACTAGCGGGAACCTACGAGCAGTACTTC. V usage is TRBV6-2 or TRBV6-3 and J usage is TRBJ2-7; 12 bases fit TRBD2. This CDR3 comprises 15 residues. Germline V CDR1 and CDR2: MNHEY, SVGEGT. Trimming removed 6 bases from V and 2 bases from J; junction bases left unmatched: 5.

The V and J genes are TRBV18 and TRBJ1-6; no reliable D call. Germline values: CDR1 KGHSH, CDR2 LQKENI. Trimming took off 2 bases at V and 9 bases at J, with 14 bases between the two ends. This CDR3 has 15 amino acids. The CDR3 DNA sequence: TGTGCCAGCTCACCAGCCGGGCCCGAGGGTTCACCCCTCCACTTT. Residues: CASSPAGPEGSPLHF.

V gene TRBV5-6 combines with J gene TRBJ2-5, with 9 bases that match TRBD2. Germline trimming cut 1 base from V and 3 bases from J; bases unmatched to any gene: 4. The CDR3 is 15 amino acids. The germline CDR1 and CDR2 sequences are SGHDT and YYEEEE. Here the CDR3 reads CASSLMRGGEETQYF. DNA for the CDR3: TGTGCCAGCAGCTTGATGCGCGGGGGGGAAGAGACCCAGTACTTC.